One sample yielded the 24 T cell receptor beta chains listed below, sequenced in a study of blood T cell repertoires in COVID-19. TCRdb's copy holds only in-frame clones and misses some; the assay was immunoSEQ multiplex PCR. This sample has tens of thousands of clones, with approximately 87% found just once. Sequenced input: peripheral blood. These receptors originate from a woman aged 60-75 years with COVID-19, enrolled during active disease.

This clone was counted a few times. The chain couples TRBV2 to TRBJ2-7; D unclear. The V end lost 6 bases, the J end lost 4 bases, and 13 bases lay between the germline ends. Germline assignment: CDR1 SNHLY and CDR2 FYNNEI. The length of the CDR3 is 13 residues. In DNA, the CDR3 is TGTGCCAGCAGCGCCCGCCGGGTATACGAGCAGTACTTC. Protein: CASSARRVYEQYF.

This chain joins TRBV4-2 and TRBJ2-2; TRBD2 matches at 13 bases. Germline trimming cut 4 bases from V and 7 bases from J; bases unmatched to any gene: 6. This CDR3 is built from 16 residues. The V gene's germline CDR1 is LGHNA and CDR2 YNFKEQ. This chain's CDR3 is CASSPGLAGANGELFF. The CDR3 DNA is TGTGCCAGCAGCCCTGGACTAGCGGGAGCGAACGGGGAGCTGTTTTTT.

The rearrangement uses TRBV2 and TRBJ2-7, with 12 bases aligning to TRBD1. Looked up from germline, CDR1 is SNHLY and CDR2 is FYNNEI. The CDR3 consists of 16 residues. V lost 6 bases and J lost 6; bases outside the gene matches: 12. The CDR3 protein is CASRLEGQGARGEQYF. CDR3 nucleotide sequence: TGTGCCAGCAGACTTGAGGGACAGGGGGCGCGGGGCGAGCAGTACTTC.

The chain couples TRBV6-5 to TRBJ1-2; perhaps TRBD1 as D (5 bases). Trimming took 6 bases from V and 3 from J, leaving 11 bases between them. Germline V CDR1 and CDR2: MNHEY, SVGAGI. The CDR3 loop spans 13 amino acids. CDR3 sequence: CASRETAHYGYTF. The CDR3 coding sequence is TGTGCCAGCAGAGAGACAGCCCACTATGGCTACACCTTC.

The chain uses TRBV4-2 and TRBJ2-7; 11 nucleotides match TRBD2. The CDR3 has 21 residues. J was trimmed by 0 bases and V by 3 bases; bases with no gene match: 19. Germline assignment: CDR1 LGHNA and CDR2 YNFKEQ. CDR3 residues: CASSHDRMPGLADKSSYEQYF. In nucleotides, the CDR3 is TGTGCCAGCAGCCATGACAGAATGCCGGGACTAGCGGACAAATCCTCCTACGAGCAGTACTTC.

This clone qualifies as medium-sized. The chain links TRBV15 to TRBJ2-2, with D possibly matching TRBD1 (6 bases). The V end lost 1 base, the J end lost 5 bases, and 8 bases lay between the germline ends. CDR1 is LNHNV and CDR2 is YYDKDF in the germline V gene (reference sequence). The CDR3 consists of 14 residues. In nucleotides, the CDR3 is TGTGCCACCAGCAGAGGACAGGAGACCGGGGAGCTGTTTTTT. It specifies CATSRGQETGELFF.

The chain is built from TRBV6-5 and TRBJ2-3; 8 bases line up with TRBD2. Trimming removed 7 bases from V and 3 bases from J; junction bases left unmatched: 9. The CDR3 length is 15 residues. Germline V gene sequence: CDR1 MNHEY, CDR2 SVGAGI. CDR3 protein: CASNSGGGGTDTQYF. In DNA form, the CDR3 reads TGTGCCAGCAATTCGGGGGGGGGAGGGACAGATACGCAGTATTTT.

The chain employs TRBV4-1 and TRBJ2-1, with 13 bases identical to TRBD2. Trimming cost V 4 bases and J 7 bases; bases outside gene matches: 4. Germline values: CDR1 MGHRA, CDR2 YSYEKL. The CDR3 has 15 amino acids. The CDR3 nucleotides read TGCGCCAGCAGCCTTGGACTAGCGGGAGAGAATGAGCAGTTCTTC. Its translation is CASSLGLAGENEQFF.

The chain recombines TRBV19 with TRBJ2-6; 8 bases line up with TRBD1. Germline assignment: CDR1 LNHDA and CDR2 SQIVND (reference sequence). The CDR3 has 16 residues. With V trimmed by 6 bases and J by 2 bases, 6 bases remained unmatched. The DNA of the CDR3 is TGTGCCAGTAGGGGGGACAGGCGTACTGGGGCCAACGTCCTGACTTTC. Its protein product is CASRGDRRTGANVLTF.

This chain joins TRBV3-1 (or the pseudogene TRBV3-2) and TRBJ2-1, with 12 positions matching TRBD2. V gave up 2 bases and J gave up 6 bases; unmatched junction bases: 8. The CDR3 length is 17 residues. From germline, CDR1 is LGHDT and CDR2 YNNKEL (reference sequence). The CDR3 nucleotides read TGTGCCAGCAGCCAACTAGCGGGAGGGTCGGGGGGCAATGAGCAGTTCTTC. Amino acids: CASSQLAGGSGGNEQFF.

The chain is built from TRBV19 and TRBJ1-4; TRBD1 matches 9 bases. The V and J ends lost 6 bases and 0 bases, in that order; junction bases with no gene match: 11. The CDR3 runs 18 residues. CDR1 is LNHDA and CDR2 is SQIVND in the germline V gene (reference sequence). CDR3 protein: CASSLRDRALATNEKLFF. The CDR3 DNA sequence: TGTGCCAGTAGCCTTAGGGACAGGGCACTTGCAACTAATGAAAAACTGTTTTTT.

The chain uses TRBV11-2 and TRBJ1-2; weak D call: TRBD1 (6 bases). CDR3 length equals 16 residues. Germline V gene lookup returns CDR1 SGHAT and CDR2 FQNNGV. The V gene lost 2 bases and the J gene lost 6 bases, with 19 bases spanning the gap. The chain's CDR3 is CASSLLNPQGIHGYTF. The CDR3 DNA reads TGTGCCAGCAGCTTACTAAATCCACAGGGTATCCATGGCTACACCTTC.

The CDR3 coding sequence is TGTGCCAGCTCACCGACTGAGACTAACTATGGCTACACCTTC. Translating it yields CASSPTETNYGYTF. The chain carries TRBV18 and TRBJ1-2; no clear D gene. The V gene lost 3 bases and the J gene lost 0 bases, with 8 bases spanning the gap. The CDR3 covers 14 residues. Germline V CDR1 and CDR2: KGHSH, LQKENI.

The V and J genes are TRBV18 and TRBJ2-7; D remains ambiguous. The germline CDR1 and CDR2 sequences are KGHSH and LQKENI. The CDR3 length is 12 residues. The germline V and J ends were trimmed by 4 bases and 3 bases, with 7 bases remaining between them. The DNA of the CDR3 is TGTGCCAGCTCACTAGACTTCTACGAGCAGTACTTC. The encoded protein is CASSLDFYEQYF.

The chain links TRBV7-9 to TRBJ2-5; 9 nucleotides match TRBD2. This CDR3 region has 14 residues. Germline V gene lookup returns CDR1 SEHNR and CDR2 FQNEAQ (reference sequence). J was trimmed by 5 bases and V by 10 bases; bases with no gene match: 11. Here the CDR3 reads CATREASGTETQYF. CDR3 coding DNA: TGTGCCACTCGTGAGGCTAGCGGGACGGAGACCCAGTACTTC.

The genes are TRBV3-1 (or the pseudogene TRBV3-2) and TRBJ1-1, with unresolved D. CDR3 length: 13 residues. Germline CDR1 and CDR2: LGHDT and YNNKEL (reference sequence). The V end was cut by 4 bases, the J end by 1 base, with 7 bases between. This CDR3 reads CASSRSRNTEAFF. DNA for the CDR3: TGTGCCAGCAGCCGTAGCAGGAACACTGAAGCTTTCTTT.

The J gene is TRBJ2-3, the V gene TRBV5-3; D call uncertain. TRBV5-3 is marked as an open reading frame, function uncertain. Deletions cut 2 bases from V and 0 bases from J, with 10 bases between. The CDR3 is made up of 15 amino acids. CDR3 bases: TGTGCCAGAAGCTTAACCCGTACTAGCACAGATACGCAGTATTTT. This codes for CARSLTRTSTDTQYF.

This clone was seen a single time. The V call is TRBV18, the J call TRBJ1-3; D ambiguous. Looked up from germline, CDR1 is KGHSH and CDR2 is LQKENI. This CDR3 comprises 15 residues. V was clipped by 4 bases and J by 0 bases, with 10 bases between them. The CDR3, as DNA: TGTGCCAGCTCACGTACGGGAGACTCTGGAAACACCATATATTTT. Translated: CASSRTGDSGNTIYF.

The chain links TRBV5-1 to TRBJ2-2; D perhaps matches TRBD2 (5 bases). Germline lookup yields CDR1 SGHRS and CDR2 YFSETQ. This CDR3 region has 15 residues. The germline V and J ends were trimmed by 2 bases and 1 base, with 9 bases remaining between them. In DNA form, the CDR3 reads TGCGCCAGCAGCTTAACCGGACTGAACACCGGGGAGCTGTTTTTT. It codes for CASSLTGLNTGELFF.

This clone was detected only once. J is TRBJ2-3 and V is TRBV5-6, with TRBD1 matching 8 bases. This CDR3 region has 14 residues. Germline V gene data show CDR1 as SGHDT and CDR2 as YYEEEE. Trimming at V came to 4 bases and at J to 6 bases, leaving 7 bases not matched to a gene. The DNA for the CDR3 is TGTGCCAGCAGCCAGGGGGCTGGTTGGGATACGCAGTATTTT. This sequence encodes CASSQGAGWDTQYF.

This sequence joins TRBV7-9 and TRBJ1-4; 8 positions match TRBD1. J gave up 7 bases and V 2 bases, and 6 bases lay outside the gene matches. Germline assignment: CDR1 SEHNR and CDR2 FQNEAQ (reference sequence). The CDR3 contains 15 residues. The CDR3 here is CASSLSGGGGEKLFF. CDR3 nucleotide sequence: TGTGCCAGCAGCTTATCAGGGGGCGGGGGTGAAAAACTGTTTTTT.

The chain recombines TRBV28 with TRBJ1-3; a possible D gene is TRBD1 (6 bases). Trimming took 7 bases from V and 8 from J, leaving 21 bases between them. The CDR3 has 15 amino acids. CDR1 is MDHEN, CDR2 SYDVKM, per germline. The CDR3 loop is CASNSPGTPLDTIYF. The CDR3 DNA reads as TGTGCCAGCAACTCCCCCGGGACACCTTTGGACACCATATATTTT. Full variable domain (missing parts from reference TRBV28 and TRBJ1-3): DVKVTQSSRYLVKRTGEKVFLECVQDMDHENMFWYRQDPGLGLRLIYFSYDVKMKEKGDIPEGYSVSREKKERFSLILESASTNQTSMYLCASNSPGTPLDTIYFGEGSWLTVV.

This clone was counted between two and nine times. The CDR3 coding sequence is TGTGCCTGGATCCGCCTAGCGGCGTCGGATGAGCAGTTCTTC. The encoded protein is CAWIRLAASDEQFF. The V and J genes are TRBV30 and TRBJ2-1, with 7 bases identical to TRBD2. Germline V lookup: CDR1 GTSNPN, CDR2 SVGIG (reference sequence). The CDR3 is 14 residues long. Trimming cost V 4 bases and J 8 bases; bases outside gene matches: 11.

The chain combines TRBV19 with TRBJ1-2; D gene unclear. The V and J ends lost 3 bases and 6 bases respectively, with 20 bases between them. The CDR3 contains 16 residues. CDR1 is LNHDA and CDR2 is SQIVND in the germline V gene (reference sequence). The CDR3 DNA reads as TGTGCCAGTAGTATGGCTTCCCCTTTCGGGTTAGATGGCTACACCTTC. Encoded protein: CASSMASPFGLDGYTF.